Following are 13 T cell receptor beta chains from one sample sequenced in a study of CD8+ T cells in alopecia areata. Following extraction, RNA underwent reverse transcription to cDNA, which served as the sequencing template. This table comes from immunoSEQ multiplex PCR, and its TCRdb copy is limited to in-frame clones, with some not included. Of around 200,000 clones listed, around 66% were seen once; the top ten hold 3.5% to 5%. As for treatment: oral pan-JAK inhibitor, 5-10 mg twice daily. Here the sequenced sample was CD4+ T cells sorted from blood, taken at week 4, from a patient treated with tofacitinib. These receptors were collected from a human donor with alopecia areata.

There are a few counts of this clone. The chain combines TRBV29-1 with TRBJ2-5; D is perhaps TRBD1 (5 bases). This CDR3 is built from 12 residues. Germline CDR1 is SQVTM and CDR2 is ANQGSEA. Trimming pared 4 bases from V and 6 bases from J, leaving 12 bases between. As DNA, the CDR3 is TGCAGCGTTGTCAGGGATCGGCAGACCCAGTACTTC. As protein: CSVVRDRQTQYF.

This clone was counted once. CDR3 amino acids: CSVEKQAGPNTEAFF. CDR3 DNA sequence: TGCAGCGTTGAGAAGCAAGCCGGTCCTAACACTGAAGCTTTCTTT. The chain is built from TRBV29-1 and TRBJ1-1, with D uncertain. The CDR3 spans 15 residues. Trimming removed 3 bases at V and 2 bases at J, with 16 bases between. From germline, CDR1 is SQVTM and CDR2 ANQGSEA. The entire variable domain, with the rest obtained from reference TRBV29-1 and TRBJ1-1, is as follows: SAVISQKPSRDICQRGTSLTIQCQVDSQVTMMFWYRQQPGQSLTLIATANQGSEATYESGFVIDKFPISRPNLTFSTLTVSNMSPEDSSIYLCSVEKQAGPNTEAFFGQGTRLTVV.

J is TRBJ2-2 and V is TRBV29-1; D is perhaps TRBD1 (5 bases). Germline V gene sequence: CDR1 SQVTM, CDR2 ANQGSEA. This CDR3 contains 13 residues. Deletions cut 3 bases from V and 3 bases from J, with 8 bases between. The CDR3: CSVDRVDTGELFF. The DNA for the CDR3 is TGCAGCGTTGACAGGGTGGACACCGGGGAGCTGTTTTTT.

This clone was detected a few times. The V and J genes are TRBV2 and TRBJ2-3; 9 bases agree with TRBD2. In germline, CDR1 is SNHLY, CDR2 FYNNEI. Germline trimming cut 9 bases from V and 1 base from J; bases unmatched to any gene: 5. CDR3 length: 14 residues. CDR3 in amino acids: CASRLADRTDTQYF. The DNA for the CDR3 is TGTGCCAGTCGACTAGCGGACCGCACAGATACGCAGTATTTT.

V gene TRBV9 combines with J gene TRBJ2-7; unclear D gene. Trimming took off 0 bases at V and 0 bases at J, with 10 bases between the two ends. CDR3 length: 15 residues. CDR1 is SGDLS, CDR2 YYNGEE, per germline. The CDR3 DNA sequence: TGTGCCAGCAGCGTAGAAGTGGGCAACTCCTACGAGCAGTACTTC. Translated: CASSVEVGNSYEQYF. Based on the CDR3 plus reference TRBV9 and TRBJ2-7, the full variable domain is DSGVTQTPKHLITATGQRVTLRCSPRSGDLSVYWYQQSLDQGLQFLIQYYNGEERAKGNILERFSAQQFPDLHSELNLSSLELGDSALYFCASSVEVGNSYEQYFGPGTRLTVT.

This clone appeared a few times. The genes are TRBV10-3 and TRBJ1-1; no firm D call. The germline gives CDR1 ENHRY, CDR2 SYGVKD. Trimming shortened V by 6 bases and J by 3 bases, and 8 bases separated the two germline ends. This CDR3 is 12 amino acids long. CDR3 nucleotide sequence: TGTGCCATCAGGGCAAGAGACACTGAAGCTTTCTTT. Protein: CAIRARDTEAFF.

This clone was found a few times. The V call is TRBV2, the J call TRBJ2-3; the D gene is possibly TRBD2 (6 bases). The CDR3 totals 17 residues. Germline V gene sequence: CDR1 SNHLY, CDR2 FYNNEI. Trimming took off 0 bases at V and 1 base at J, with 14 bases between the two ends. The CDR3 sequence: CASSEAILTSGTDTQYF. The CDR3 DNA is TGTGCCAGCAGTGAAGCGATATTGACTAGTGGCACAGATACGCAGTATTTT.

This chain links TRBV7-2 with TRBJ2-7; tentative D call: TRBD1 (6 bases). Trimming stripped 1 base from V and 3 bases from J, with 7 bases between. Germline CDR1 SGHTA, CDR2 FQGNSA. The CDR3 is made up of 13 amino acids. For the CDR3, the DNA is TGTGCCAGCAGCTTAGGGGGACACTACGAGCAGTACTTC. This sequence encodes CASSLGGHYEQYF.

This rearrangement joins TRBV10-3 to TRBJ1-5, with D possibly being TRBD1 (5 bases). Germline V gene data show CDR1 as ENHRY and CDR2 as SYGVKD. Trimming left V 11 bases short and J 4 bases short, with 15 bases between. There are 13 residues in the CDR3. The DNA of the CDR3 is TGTGCCGCAAGGACGGGGGAGAATCAGCCCCAGCATTTT. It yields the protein CAARTGENQPQHF.

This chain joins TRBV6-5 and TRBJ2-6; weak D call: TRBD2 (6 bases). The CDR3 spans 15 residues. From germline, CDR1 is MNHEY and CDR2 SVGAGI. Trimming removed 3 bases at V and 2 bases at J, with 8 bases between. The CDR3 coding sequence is TGTGCCAGCAGTTATGGGGGGACTGGGGCCAACGTCCTGACTTTC. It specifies CASSYGGTGANVLTF.

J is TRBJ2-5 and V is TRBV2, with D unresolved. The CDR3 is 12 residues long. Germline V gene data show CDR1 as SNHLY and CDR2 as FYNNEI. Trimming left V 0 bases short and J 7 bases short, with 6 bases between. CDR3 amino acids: CASSEAPGTQYF. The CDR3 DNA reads TGTGCCAGCAGTGAAGCGCCCGGGACCCAGTACTTC.

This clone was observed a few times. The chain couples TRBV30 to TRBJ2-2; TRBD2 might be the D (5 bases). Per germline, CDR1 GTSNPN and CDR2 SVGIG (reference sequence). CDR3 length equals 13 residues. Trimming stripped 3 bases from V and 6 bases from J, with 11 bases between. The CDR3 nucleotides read TGTGCCTGGAGACGGTCTAGCCCCGGGGAGCTGTTTTTT. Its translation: CAWRRSSPGELFF.

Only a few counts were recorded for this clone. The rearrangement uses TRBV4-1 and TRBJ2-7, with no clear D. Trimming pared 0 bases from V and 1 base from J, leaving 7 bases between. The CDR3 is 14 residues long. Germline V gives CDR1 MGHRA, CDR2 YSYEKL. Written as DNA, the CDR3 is TGCGCCAGCAGCCAAGATGCACATTCCTACGAGCAGTACTTC. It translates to CASSQDAHSYEQYF.